Below are 18 T cell receptor beta chains sequenced from a single sample in a study of regulatory T cells in long-lasting Graves disease. Construction of TCR beta libraries relied on iRepertoire HTBI primers and on Arm-PCR targeting CDR3 regions. MiXCR, applied by TCRdb to the multiplex PCR reads, yields one record per CDR3 protein. The sample lists about 450,000 distinct CDR3 sequences; about a quarter were seen once. Specified time point: persistent/refractory GD, antithyroid drugs over 5 years with positive TRAb. PBMC RNA served as the TCR library source. Here the sequenced sample was peripheral blood mononuclear cells (PBMCs), taken when the disease was refractory, from a patient treated with antithyroid drugs. These receptors originate from a female donor with Graves disease.

This clonotype was recorded a few times. The chain couples TRBV5-1 to TRBJ1-1, with TRBD1 identical over 7 bases. J gave up 4 bases and V 4 bases, and 10 bases lay outside the gene matches. The CDR3 consists of 15 residues. The germline CDR1 and CDR2 sequences are SGHRS and YFSETQ. The CDR3 is CASSERGGRGTEAFF. The CDR3 DNA is TGCGCCAGCAGCGAGAGAGGGGGCCGTGGCACTGAAGCTTTCTTT.

This clonotype was counted many times. CDR3 residues: CASSLAGRRAEQYF. CDR3 DNA: TGTGCCAGCAGTTTAGCGGGACGGAGAGCGGAGCAGTACTTC. This chain uses TRBV12-3 or TRBV12-4 with TRBJ2-7, with D tentatively TRBD1 or TRBD2 (5 bases each). CDR3 size: 14 residues. V dropped 0 bases and J dropped 7 bases, with 13 bases sitting between them.

This clonotype has at least ten counts. V usage is TRBV28 and J usage is TRBJ2-5; 7 bases are a match to TRBD2. This CDR3 has 15 residues. V dropped 5 bases and J dropped 3; count of bases not matched to a gene: 9. Germline CDR1 and CDR2: MDHEN and SYDVKM. CDR3 DNA: TGTGCCAGCAGTGTTGCGGGAGTGGGGGAAGAGACCCAGTACTTC. It specifies CASSVAGVGEETQYF.

This clonotype was observed at least ten times. The chain carries TRBV7-2 and TRBJ1-4; D unclear. With 6 bases removed from V and 11 bases from J, the gap between germline ends came to 13 bases. Per germline, CDR1 SGHTA and CDR2 FQGNSA. The length of the CDR3 is 12 residues. The CDR3 is CASSRTGGKLFF. CDR3 sequence (DNA): TGTGCCAGCAGTCGGACGGGTGGGAAACTGTTTTTT.

Comments on this clonotype: Just one base apart from a much larger clone, this may be a read error. V gene TRBV3-1 combines with J gene TRBJ2-5, with TRBD1 matching 11 bases. CDR3 length: 18 amino acids. J gave up 5 bases and V 0 bases, and 11 bases lay outside the gene matches. Germline V gene lookup returns CDR1 LGHDT and CDR2 YNNKEL (reference sequence). CDR3 DNA: TGTGCCAGCAGCCAAGAAGCACCGGACAGGGGGCAGGGGGAGACCCAGTACTTC. Translated, it gives CASSQEAPDRGQGETQYF.

The chain carries TRBV10-3 and TRBJ2-2, with a possible D match to TRBD2 (5 bases). Per germline, CDR1 ENHRY and CDR2 SYGVKD. The CDR3 is 13 amino acids. V was clipped by 6 bases and J by 6 bases, with 11 bases between them. CDR3 bases: TGTGCCATCAGCCGCGGAGGCCCCGGGGAGCTGTTTTTT. It yields the protein CAISRGGPGELFF.

In this sample, this clonotype turned up a few times. V and J are TRBV19 and TRBJ2-3; maybe TRBD2 (5 bases). V was clipped by 5 bases and J by 6 bases, with 15 bases between them. The CDR3 is 14 residues long. In germline, CDR1 is LNHDA, CDR2 SQIVND (reference sequence). CDR3 DNA: TGTGCCAGTAGTGAGGGCAGAGAAACGGATACGCAGTATTTT. It translates to CASSEGRETDTQYF.

The count of this clonotype is one. A much bigger clone sits one base away, suggesting this may be a read error. This chain uses TRBV12-3 or TRBV12-4 with TRBJ1-1, with D possibly being TRBD1 (5 bases). The CDR3 spans 14 residues. V dropped 6 bases and J dropped 3 bases, with 14 bases sitting between them. The CDR3 DNA sequence: TGTGCCAGCAGAAACCAGGGTGTCTACACTGAAGCTTTCTTT. Amino acid sequence: CASRNQGVYTEAFF.

This clonotype appeared many times. The chain combines TRBV2 with TRBJ1-1; a weak D match, TRBD1 (6 bases). The CDR3 spans 16 residues. Per germline, CDR1 SNHLY and CDR2 FYNNEI. The V gene lost 6 bases and the J gene lost 2 bases, with 19 bases spanning the gap. CDR3 sequence reads: CASSPEWGLVNTEAFF. Here the CDR3 DNA reads TGTGCCAGCAGCCCCGAATGGGGGCTTGTAAACACTGAAGCTTTCTTT. Filled out from reference TRBV2 and TRBJ1-1, the complete variable domain reads EPEVTQTPSHQVTQMGQEVILRCVPISNHLYFYWYRQILGQKVEFLVSFYNNEISEKSEIFDDQFSVERPDGSNFTLKIRSTKLEDSAMYFCASSPEWGLVNTEAFFGQGTRLTVV.

This clonotype has a handful of counts. At one end, the junction sequence differs from germline, possibly due to a read error. The rearrangement uses TRBV20-1 and TRBJ2-1, with D hard to call. Germline V CDR1 and CDR2: DFQATT, SNEGSKA (reference sequence). The CDR3 is 12 amino acids. The CDR3 DNA follows: TGCAGTGCTACAGCCTCCTACAATGGGCAGTTCTTC. It specifies CSATASYNGQFF.

The J gene is TRBJ1-2, the V gene TRBV20-1; 9 bases align to TRBD1. The CDR3 runs to 14 residues. The germline CDR1 and CDR2 sequences are DFQATT and SNEGSKA (reference sequence). The V and J ends lost 2 bases and 2 bases, in that order; junction bases with no gene match: 3. The CDR3 here is CSARRDRVNYGYTF. The CDR3 nucleotides read TGCAGTGCTAGAAGGGACAGGGTGAACTATGGCTACACCTTC.

This chain joins TRBV6-2 or TRBV6-3 and TRBJ1-2, with a tentative D call TRBD1 (6 bases). CDR3 length: 13 amino acids. Germline V CDR1 and CDR2: MNHEY, SVGEGT. The V gene lost 8 bases and the J gene lost 5 bases, with 15 bases spanning the gap. CDR3 sequence reads: CASFEDRRYGYTF. CDR3 sequence (DNA): TGTGCCAGCTTTGAGGACAGACGGTATGGCTACACCTTC.

At least ten counts were recorded for this clonotype. The V gene is TRBV12-3 or TRBV12-4, the J gene TRBJ1-6, with D tentatively TRBD1 (5 bases). The CDR3 has 14 residues. V lost 4 bases and J 9 bases, leaving 13 bases between the germline ends. The DNA for the CDR3 is TGTGCCAGCAGTTATTCTGGGGACGGTTCACCCCTCCACTTT. Amino acid sequence: CASSYSGDGSPLHF.

This clonotype was counted between two and nine times. The V and J genes are TRBV12-3 or TRBV12-4 and TRBJ2-7; 7 bases match TRBD2. The CDR3 extends over 16 amino acids. Losses at the gene ends were 6 bases for V and 0 bases for J; bases not matched to a gene: 11. The CDR3 region is CASSPTIAGRSYEQYF. CDR3 in DNA: TGTGCCAGCAGCCCTACTATAGCGGGTCGCTCCTACGAGCAGTACTTC.

This clonotype appeared a few times. The chain uses TRBV5-1 and TRBJ1-2; D uncertain. V was pared by 1 base and J by 8 bases, with 15 bases between. The CDR3 runs to 14 residues. CDR1 is SGHRS and CDR2 is YFSETQ in the germline V gene. CDR3 protein: CASSLIKGPGGYTF. The CDR3 DNA reads as TGCGCCAGCAGCTTGATCAAGGGTCCGGGGGGCTACACCTTC.

The V call is TRBV6-5, the J call TRBJ2-7, with TRBD2 matching over 8 bases. CDR1 and CDR2 from the germline V gene are MNHEY and SVGAGI. V dropped 0 bases and J dropped 6; count of bases not matched to a gene: 4. The CDR3 is 14 residues long. CDR3 in DNA: TGTGCCAGCAGTTACTCGGGACTAGGGTCCGAGCAGTACTTC. It is translated as CASSYSGLGSEQYF.

V is TRBV15 and J is TRBJ1-1, with D hard to call. The CDR3 is 16 residues long. Trimming stripped 4 bases from V and 6 bases from J, with 21 bases between. Germline CDR1 is LNHNV and CDR2 is YYDKDF (reference sequence). This chain's CDR3 is CATSIKESEQPPEAFF. CDR3 sequence (DNA): TGTGCCACCAGCATCAAAGAGTCGGAACAGCCCCCTGAAGCTTTCTTT.

V gene TRBV14 combines with J gene TRBJ1-1; TRBD1 might be the D (5 bases). V lost 0 bases to trimming and J lost 5 bases, with 13 bases between them. Germline values: CDR1 SGHDN, CDR2 FVKESK. The CDR3 spans 15 residues. The DNA of the CDR3 is TGTGCCAGCAGCCAAGAGGAGGGGCTTGGGACTGAAGCTTTCTTT. Translated, it gives CASSQEEGLGTEAFF.